This record covers a single T cell receptor beta chain. Its target is not known. This entry belongs to a study of cytomegalovirus exposure and HLA in healthy donors. Turning to the study itself: Researchers found that 81% of just under 400 genotyped donors fell within the Caucasian-associated ancestry cluster. The study's findings and limits: Later on, a genetic analysis was performed. It linked a missense variant in DCLRE1C with V- and J-gene trimming of TCR beta.

Vbeta (60) and Jbeta (13) primers were used in the PCR. Clones were sequenced by immunoSEQ multiplex PCR, and TCRdb holds only the in-frame ones, with some missing. The sample lists 250,000 to 350,000 clones, about nine tenths occurring once. V lost 5 bases, J lost 7 bases, and 8 bases stayed unmatched. CDR1 LNHDA and CDR2 SQIVND come from the germline V gene (reference sequence). The length of the CDR3 is 14 residues. The sequence was collected from a man aged 40-49 years in good health and CMV-seropositive. The rearrangement joins TRBV19 to TRBJ2-1; TRBD2 aligns across 7 bases. The sequenced material came from PBMCs. CDR3 protein: CASSRAGVGNEQFF. The CDR3 DNA follows: TGTGCCAGTAGTCGGGCGGGAGTTGGAAATGAGCAGTTCTTC.